A selection of T cell receptor beta chains follows, all from one sample in a study of T cells in Graves' hyperthyroidism and ophthalmopathy. TCRdb called the multiplex PCR reads again in MiXCR, with one record for every CDR3 protein. Among hundreds of thousands of distinct CDR3 sequences listed, about a sixth were seen once. What was sequenced was blood. The receptors stem from a woman aged 18-35 years with Graves' ophthalmopathy. Each CDR3 is given with its conserved first and last residue.

J gene: TRBJ2-2; V gene: TRBV19; CDR3 protein: CASSKAGTGELFF
J gene: TRBJ2-2; V gene: TRBV20-1; CDR3 protein: CSARGAGVVNGELFF
J gene: TRBJ2-5; V gene: TRBV5-6; CDR3 protein: CASSLWETQYF
J gene: TRBJ1-2; V gene: TRBV10-3; CDR3 protein: CAIILFRGSYGYTF
J gene: TRBJ2-5; V gene: TRBV29-1; CDR3 protein: CSVVDRGRGETQYF
J gene: TRBJ2-3; V gene: TRBV2; CDR3 protein: CASSEGVVSDTQYF
J gene: TRBJ2-5; V gene: TRBV7-9; CDR3 protein: CASSSPEGLAGGPARETQYF
J gene: TRBJ2-7; V gene: TRBV7-9; CDR3 protein: CASSLAGRSYEQYF
J gene: TRBJ1-5; V gene: TRBV28; CDR3 protein: CASSLHQGDQPQHF
J gene: TRBJ2-3; V gene: TRBV28; CDR3 protein: CASNPTVRTSGGLTDTQYF
J gene: TRBJ1-5; V gene: TRBV15; CDR3 protein: CATSRVGFGQPQHF
J gene: TRBJ1-1; V gene: TRBV20-1; CDR3 protein: CSARQIQGGDTEAFF
J gene: TRBJ1-1; V gene: TRBV7-8; CDR3 protein: CASSFGGYTEAFF
J gene: TRBJ1-3; V gene: TRBV7-9; CDR3 protein: CASSLGAGAGNTIYF
J gene: TRBJ2-1; V gene: TRBV2; CDR3 protein: CARHSGHNEQFF
J gene: TRBJ2-4; V gene: TRBV24-1; CDR3 protein: CATGIRGGRYIQYF
J gene: TRBJ2-5; V gene: TRBV3-1; CDR3 protein: CASSHGTSGGYQYF
J gene: TRBJ1-1; V gene: TRBV6-2/TRBV6-3; CDR3 protein: CASSYWNTEAFF
J gene: TRBJ2-1; V gene: TRBV11-3; CDR3 protein: CASSLDSGVFEQFF
J gene: TRBJ1-2; V gene: TRBV11-3; CDR3 protein: CASSPMGGAASNYGYTF
J gene: TRBJ2-7; V gene: TRBV9; CDR3 protein: CASSERESAYEQYF
J gene: TRBJ2-5; V gene: TRBV12-3/TRBV12-4; CDR3 protein: CASSLGDLQETQYF
J gene: TRBJ2-3; V gene: TRBV9; CDR3 protein: CASSPHVRAGGPDTQYF
J gene: TRBJ2-7; V gene: TRBV28; CDR3 protein: CASRLTGGDTYEQYF
J gene: TRBJ2-4; V gene: TRBV6-5; CDR3 protein: CASSYSGLAGNIQYF
J gene: TRBJ2-2; V gene: TRBV29-1; CDR3 protein: CSVAWETGELFF
J gene: TRBJ2-5; V gene: TRBV5-5; CDR3 protein: CASSGQDSYQETQYF
J gene: TRBJ2-7; V gene: TRBV20-1; CDR3 protein: CSAGGRTGYEQYF
J gene: TRBJ2-1; V gene: TRBV12-5; CDR3 protein: CASGLDHGGDEQFF
J gene: TRBJ2-1; V gene: TRBV7-3; CDR3 protein: CASSETSGISQFF
J gene: TRBJ2-5; V gene: TRBV6-2/TRBV6-3; CDR3 protein: CASSGAGVKETQYF
J gene: TRBJ1-1; V gene: TRBV30; CDR3 protein: CAWSYQKGEGVKNTEAFF